These 9 T cell receptor beta chains originate from one sample sequenced in a study of T cell repertoires in cytomegalovirus infection. These receptors lack a known antigen. TCRdb reanalysed the reads using MiXCR and keeps one entry per CDR3 protein. The sample lists some 110,000 distinct CDR3 sequences, roughly a tenth occurring once. Sequencing was done on a sample of PBMCs, sequenced either directly or after in vitro stimulation (not recorded which). The receptors were sampled from a human donor in good health (CMV status not recorded). Some clones in this sample may be carry-over from other donors' samples.

The sample holds a few counts of this clonotype. The CDR3 sequence is CASSFRDLVDTQYF. CDR3 in DNA: TGTGCCAGCAGCTTCCGGGACCTTGTGGATACGCAGTATTTT. The chain has TRBV7-8 and TRBJ2-3, with D possibly being TRBD1 or TRBD2 (5 bases each). Germline V CDR1 and CDR2: SGHVS, FQNEAQ. The CDR3 is 14 amino acids. V was cut by 3 bases and J by 6 bases, with 13 bases left in between.

This clonotype was counted a few times. This rearrangement joins TRBV28 to TRBJ2-2, with 8 bases aligning to TRBD1. The J segment lost 1 base and the V segment lost 5 bases, leaving 3 bases of the junction unmatched. Germline-derived CDR1 and CDR2 are MDHEN and SYDVKM. The CDR3 has 15 residues. The CDR3 DNA reads TGTGCCAGCAGTCTGGGACAGGTGAACACCGGGGAGCTGTTTTTT. Protein sequence: CASSLGQVNTGELFF. The variable domain in full, with the rest retrieved from reference TRBV28 and TRBJ2-2, is DVKVTQSSRYLVKRTGEKVFLECVQDMDHENMFWYRQDPGLGLRLIYFSYDVKMKEKGDIPEGYSVSREKKERFSLILESASTNQTSMYLCASSLGQVNTGELFFGEGSRLTVL.

This clonotype appeared a few times. The chain combines TRBV28 with TRBJ1-1, with 12 positions matching TRBD1. Looked up from germline, CDR1 is MDHEN and CDR2 is SYDVKM. The CDR3 totals 15 residues. The ends lost 5 bases at V and 5 bases at J; junction bases unmatched: 6. DNA for the CDR3: TGTGCCAGCAGTGAGGGACAGGGGGCAAAGACTGAAGCTTTCTTT. Translation gives CASSEGQGAKTEAFF.

This clonotype appeared many times. The chain has TRBV10-2 and TRBJ1-1; no clear D gene. CDR3 length: 13 residues. CDR1 and CDR2 from the germline V gene are WSHSY and SAAADI. Trimming took 0 bases from V and 6 from J, leaving 8 bases between them. CDR3 region: CASSESFFAEAFF. DNA of the CDR3: TGCGCCAGCAGTGAGTCTTTTTTTGCTGAAGCTTTCTTT.

There are many counts of this clonotype. The chain uses TRBV6-5 and TRBJ2-2, with 8 bases matching TRBD2. Germline loops: CDR1 MNHEY, CDR2 SVGAGI. The CDR3 runs 13 residues. V trimming: 7 bases; J trimming: 5 bases; junction bases outside the gene matches: 3. In DNA, the CDR3 is TGTGCCAGCACTAGCGGGCCGACCGGGGAGCTGTTTTTT. Protein product: CASTSGPTGELFF.

This clonotype was picked up many times. J is TRBJ2-1 and V is TRBV11-2, with TRBD2 matching over 9 bases. Germline values: CDR1 SGHAT, CDR2 FQNNGV. The ends lost 0 bases at V and 7 bases at J; junction bases unmatched: 10. CDR3 length: 17 residues. CDR3: CASSLEFSGRRGNEQFF. The CDR3 coding sequence is TGTGCCAGCAGCTTAGAGTTTAGCGGGAGAAGGGGGAATGAGCAGTTCTTC. Based on the CDR3 plus reference TRBV11-2 and TRBJ2-1, the full variable domain is EAGVAQSPRYKIIEKRQSVAFWCNPISGHATLYWYQQILGQGPKLLIQFQNNGVVDDSQLPKDRFSAERLKGVDSTLKIQPAKLEDSAVYLCASSLEFSGRRGNEQFFGPGTRLTVL.

This clonotype was observed at least ten times. The V gene is TRBV7-2, the J gene TRBJ1-6; 9 nucleotides line up with TRBD1. Unmatched junction bases numbered 2, after V lost 5 bases and J lost 9 bases. Germline V gene lookup returns CDR1 SGHTA and CDR2 FQGNSA. CDR3 length equals 13 residues. DNA of the CDR3: TGTGCCAGCAGCCGGGACAGGGCTTCACCCCTCCACTTT. Amino acids: CASSRDRASPLHF.

A few counts support this clonotype. The J gene is TRBJ2-3, the V gene TRBV7-9; TRBD2 might be the D (5 bases). The V end was cut by 3 bases, the J end by 5 bases, with 12 bases between. The CDR3 contains 14 residues. CDR1 SEHNR and CDR2 FQNEAQ come from the germline V gene (reference sequence). CDR3 bases: TGTGCCAGCAGCTTCTCCGGGAATCAAGATACGCAGTATTTT. This encodes CASSFSGNQDTQYF.

This clonotype has just a few counts. The rearrangement joins TRBV7-8 to TRBJ2-1, with 11 bases lining up with TRBD2. V dropped 5 bases and J dropped 6; count of bases not matched to a gene: 9. There are 16 residues in the CDR3. Germline V gives CDR1 SGHVS, CDR2 FQNEAQ. Here the CDR3 reads CASSPRLAGLSNEQFF. The CDR3 DNA reads TGTGCCAGCAGCCCGCGACTAGCGGGACTCTCCAATGAGCAGTTCTTC.